Detailed here is one TCR beta chain. These data are taken from a study of shared clonotypes between healthy human individuals. The table came from immunoSEQ multiplex PCR; TCRdb's copy has only in-frame clones and leaves some out. The data contain 1.6 million or so clones, about 98.5% of them seen just once; the ten biggest clones take up 0.36%. Trimming pared 2 bases from V and 6 bases from J, leaving 10 bases between. This CDR3 is built from 14 residues. The germline gives CDR1 MNHNS, CDR2 SASEGT. Sequencing was performed on naive CD4+ T cells sorted from blood. As to subset: CD45RA+ positively selected. The sequence came from a man aged 25-45 years in good health. The genes are TRBV6-1 and TRBJ2-2, with unresolved D. In nucleotides, the CDR3 is TGTGCCAGCAGTGAAATAATACCCCCCGGGGAGCTGTTTTTT. Residues: CASSEIIPPGELFF.